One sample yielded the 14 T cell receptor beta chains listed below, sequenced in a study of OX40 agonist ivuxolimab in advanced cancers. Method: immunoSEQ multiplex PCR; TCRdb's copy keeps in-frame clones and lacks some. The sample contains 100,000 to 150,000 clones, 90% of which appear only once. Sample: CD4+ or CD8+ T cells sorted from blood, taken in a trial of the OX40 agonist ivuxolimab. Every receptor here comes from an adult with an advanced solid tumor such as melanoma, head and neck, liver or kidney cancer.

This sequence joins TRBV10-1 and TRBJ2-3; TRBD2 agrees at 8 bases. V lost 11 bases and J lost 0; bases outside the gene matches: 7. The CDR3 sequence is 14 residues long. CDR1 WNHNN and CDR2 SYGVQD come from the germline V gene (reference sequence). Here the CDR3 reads CASGSGVSTDTQYF. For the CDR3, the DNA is TGCGCCTCCGGTAGCGGGGTGAGCACAGATACGCAGTATTTT.

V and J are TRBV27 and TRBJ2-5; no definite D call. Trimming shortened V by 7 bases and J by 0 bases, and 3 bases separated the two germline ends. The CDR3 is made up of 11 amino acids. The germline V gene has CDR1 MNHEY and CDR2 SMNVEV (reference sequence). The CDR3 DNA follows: TGTGCCAGCACGGACCAAGAGACCCAGTACTTC. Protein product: CASTDQETQYF.

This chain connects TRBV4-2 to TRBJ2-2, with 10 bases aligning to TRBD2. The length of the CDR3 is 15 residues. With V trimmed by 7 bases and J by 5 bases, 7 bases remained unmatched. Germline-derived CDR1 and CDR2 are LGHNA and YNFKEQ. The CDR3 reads CASTPSGSGTGELFF. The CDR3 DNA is TGTGCCAGCACTCCTAGCGGGAGCGGGACCGGGGAGCTGTTTTTT.

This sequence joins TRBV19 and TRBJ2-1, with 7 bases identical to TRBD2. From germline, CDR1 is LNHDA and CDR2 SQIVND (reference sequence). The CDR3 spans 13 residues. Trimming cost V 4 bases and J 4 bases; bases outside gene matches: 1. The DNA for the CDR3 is TGTGCCAGTAGTAGGGACTATTACAATGAGCAGTTCTTC. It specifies CASSRDYYNEQFF. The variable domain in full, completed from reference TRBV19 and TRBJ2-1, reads DGGITQSPKYLFRKEGQNVTLSCEQNLNHDAMYWYRQDPGQGLRLIYYSQIVNDFQKGDIAEGYSVSREKKESFPLTVTSAQKNPTAFYLCASSRDYYNEQFFGPGTRLTVL.

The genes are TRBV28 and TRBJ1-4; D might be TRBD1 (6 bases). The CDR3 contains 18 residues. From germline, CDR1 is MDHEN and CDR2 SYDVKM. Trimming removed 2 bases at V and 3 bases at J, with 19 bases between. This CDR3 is CASSLELAHGGPNEKLFF. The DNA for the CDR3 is TGTGCCAGCAGTTTAGAGCTCGCCCACGGGGGCCCTAATGAAAAACTGTTTTTT.

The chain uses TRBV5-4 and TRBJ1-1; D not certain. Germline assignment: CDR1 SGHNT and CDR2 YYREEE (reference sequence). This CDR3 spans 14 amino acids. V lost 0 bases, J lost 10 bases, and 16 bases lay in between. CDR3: CASSLEAGPSIAFF. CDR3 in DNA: TGTGCCAGCAGCTTGGAAGCAGGCCCCTCGATAGCTTTCTTT. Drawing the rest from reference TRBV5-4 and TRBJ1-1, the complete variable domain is ETGVTQSPTHLIKTRGQQVTLRCSSQSGHNTVSWYQQALGQGPQFIFQYYREEENGRGNFPPRFSGLQFPNYSSELNVNALELDDSALYLCASSLEAGPSIAFFGQGTRLTVV.

In nucleotides, the CDR3 is TGTGCCAGCAGTTTATCAGGACTAGCAAATGAGCAGTTCTTC. It specifies CASSLSGLANEQFF. This chain connects TRBV27 to TRBJ2-1, with 8 bases identical to TRBD2. Germline lookup yields CDR1 MNHEY and CDR2 SMNVEV (reference sequence). The CDR3 covers 14 residues. The ends lost 0 bases at V and 7 bases at J; junction bases unmatched: 2.

This CDR3 reads CASSVGLTGSETQYF. The CDR3 DNA reads as TGTGCCAGCAGCGTCGGACTAACGGGGTCGGAGACCCAGTACTTC. The rearrangement uses TRBV9 and TRBJ2-5; D possibly corresponds to TRBD2 (6 bases). CDR3 length equals 15 residues. Germline CDR1 and CDR2: SGDLS and YYNGEE. V was trimmed by 2 bases and J by 5 bases, leaving 16 bases between them.

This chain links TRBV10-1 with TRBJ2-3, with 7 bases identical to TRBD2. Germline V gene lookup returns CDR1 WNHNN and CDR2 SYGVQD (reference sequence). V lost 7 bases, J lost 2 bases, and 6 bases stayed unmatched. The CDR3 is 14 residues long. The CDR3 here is CASMASGITDTQYF. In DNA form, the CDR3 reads TGCGCCAGCATGGCTAGCGGAATCACAGATACGCAGTATTTT.

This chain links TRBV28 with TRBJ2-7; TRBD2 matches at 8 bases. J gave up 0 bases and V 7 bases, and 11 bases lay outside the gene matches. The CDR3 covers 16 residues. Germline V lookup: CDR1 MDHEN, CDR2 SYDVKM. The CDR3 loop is CASTERREASSYEQYF. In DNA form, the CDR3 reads TGTGCCAGCACGGAGAGGCGGGAGGCCAGCTCCTACGAGCAGTACTTC.

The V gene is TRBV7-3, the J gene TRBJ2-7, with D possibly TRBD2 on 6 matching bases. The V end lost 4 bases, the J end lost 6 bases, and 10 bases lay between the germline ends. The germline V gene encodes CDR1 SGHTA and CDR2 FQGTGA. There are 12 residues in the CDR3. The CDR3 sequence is CASSSGGAEQYF. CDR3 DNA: TGTGCCAGCAGCTCCGGCGGGGCCGAGCAGTACTTC.

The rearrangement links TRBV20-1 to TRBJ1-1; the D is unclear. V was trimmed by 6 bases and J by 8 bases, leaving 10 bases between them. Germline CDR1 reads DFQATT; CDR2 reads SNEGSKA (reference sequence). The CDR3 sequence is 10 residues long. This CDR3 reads CSALDQEAFF. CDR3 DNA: TGCAGTGCCCTAGACCAGGAAGCTTTCTTT.

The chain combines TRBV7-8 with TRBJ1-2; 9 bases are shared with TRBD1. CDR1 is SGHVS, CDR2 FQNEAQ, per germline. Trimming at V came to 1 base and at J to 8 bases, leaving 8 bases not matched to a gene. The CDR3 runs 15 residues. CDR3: CASSLVQGQGGGYTF. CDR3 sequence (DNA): TGTGCCAGCAGCTTAGTCCAGGGACAGGGTGGCGGCTACACCTTC.

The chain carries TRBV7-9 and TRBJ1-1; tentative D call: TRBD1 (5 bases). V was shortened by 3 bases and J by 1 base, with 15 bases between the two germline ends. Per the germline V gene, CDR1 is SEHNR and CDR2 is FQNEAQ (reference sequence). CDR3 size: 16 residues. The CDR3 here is CASSFSTGLPNTEAFF. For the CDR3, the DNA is TGTGCCAGCAGCTTTTCAACGGGACTCCCGAACACTGAAGCTTTCTTT.